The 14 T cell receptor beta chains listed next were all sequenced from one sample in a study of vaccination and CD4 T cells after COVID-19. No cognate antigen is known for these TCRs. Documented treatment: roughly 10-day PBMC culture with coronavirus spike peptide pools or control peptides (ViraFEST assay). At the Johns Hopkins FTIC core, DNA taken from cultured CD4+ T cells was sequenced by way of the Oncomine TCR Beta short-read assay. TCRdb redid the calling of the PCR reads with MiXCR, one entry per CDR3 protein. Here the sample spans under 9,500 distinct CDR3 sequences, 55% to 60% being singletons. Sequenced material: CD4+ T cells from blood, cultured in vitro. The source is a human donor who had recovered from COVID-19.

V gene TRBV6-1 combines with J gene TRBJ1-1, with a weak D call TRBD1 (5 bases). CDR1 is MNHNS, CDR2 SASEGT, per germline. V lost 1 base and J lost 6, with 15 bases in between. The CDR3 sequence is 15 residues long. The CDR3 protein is CASSEGIRVRPEAFF. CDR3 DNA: TGTGCCAGCAGTGAAGGGATCAGGGTTAGGCCTGAAGCTTTCTTT.

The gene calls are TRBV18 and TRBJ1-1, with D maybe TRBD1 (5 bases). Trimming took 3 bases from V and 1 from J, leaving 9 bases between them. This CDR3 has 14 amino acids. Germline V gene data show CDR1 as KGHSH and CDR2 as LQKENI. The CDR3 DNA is TGTGCCAGCTCACCCCGGGACGCGAACACTGAAGCTTTCTTT. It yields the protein CASSPRDANTEAFF. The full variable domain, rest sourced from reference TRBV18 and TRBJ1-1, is NAGVMQNPRHLVRRRGQEARLRCSPMKGHSHVYWYRQLPEEGLKFMVYLQKENIIDESGMPKERFSAEFPKEGPSILRIQQVVRGDSAAYFCASSPRDANTEAFFGQGTRLTVV.

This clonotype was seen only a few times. The CDR3 is CASGGVPLSSPLHF. CDR3 nucleotide sequence: TGTGCCAGCGGGGGTGTACCTTTGAGTTCACCCCTCCACTTT. The chain carries TRBV9 and TRBJ1-6; possibly TRBD1 for D (5 bases). V was shortened by 7 bases and J by 9 bases, with 17 bases between the two germline ends. The length of the CDR3 is 14 residues. CDR1 SGDLS and CDR2 YYNGEE come from the germline V gene.

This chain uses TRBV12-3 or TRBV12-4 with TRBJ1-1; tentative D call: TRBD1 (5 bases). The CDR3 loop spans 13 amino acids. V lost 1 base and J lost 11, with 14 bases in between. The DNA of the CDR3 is TGTGCCAGCAGTTTAGGGGGGACCCTGGGGGCTTTCTTT. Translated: CASSLGGTLGAFF.

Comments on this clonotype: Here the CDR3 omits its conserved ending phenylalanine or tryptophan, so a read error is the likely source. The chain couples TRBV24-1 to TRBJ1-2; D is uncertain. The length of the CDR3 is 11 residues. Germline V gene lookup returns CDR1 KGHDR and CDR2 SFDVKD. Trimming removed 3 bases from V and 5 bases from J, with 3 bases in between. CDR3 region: CATSDPYGYTL. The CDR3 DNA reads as TGTGCCACCAGTGATCCTTATGGCTACACCCTC.

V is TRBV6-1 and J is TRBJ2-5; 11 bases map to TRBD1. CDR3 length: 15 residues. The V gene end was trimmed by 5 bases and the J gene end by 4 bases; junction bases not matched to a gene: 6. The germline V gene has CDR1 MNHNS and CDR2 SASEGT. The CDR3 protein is CASSPGQGGRETQYF. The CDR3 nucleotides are TGTGCCAGCAGTCCGGGACAGGGGGGTAGAGAGACCCAGTACTTC.

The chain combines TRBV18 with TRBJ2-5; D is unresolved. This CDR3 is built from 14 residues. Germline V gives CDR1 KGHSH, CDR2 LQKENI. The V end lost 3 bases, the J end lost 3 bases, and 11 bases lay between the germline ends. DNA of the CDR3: TGTGCCAGCTCACCGTCAGATCCCAAAGAGACCCAGTACTTC. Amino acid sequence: CASSPSDPKETQYF.

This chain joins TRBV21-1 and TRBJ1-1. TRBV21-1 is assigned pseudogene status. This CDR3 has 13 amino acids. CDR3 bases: TGTGCCAGCAGCTTGCTCCGGCAGCTTGAAGCTTTCTTT. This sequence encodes CASSLLRQLEAFF.

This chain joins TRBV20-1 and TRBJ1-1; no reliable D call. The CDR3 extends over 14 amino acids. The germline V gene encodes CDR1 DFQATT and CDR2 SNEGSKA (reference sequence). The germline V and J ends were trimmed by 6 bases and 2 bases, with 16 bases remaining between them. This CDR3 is CSAHGGILNTEAFF. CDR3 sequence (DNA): TGCAGTGCCCACGGTGGGATACTTAACACTGAAGCTTTCTTT.

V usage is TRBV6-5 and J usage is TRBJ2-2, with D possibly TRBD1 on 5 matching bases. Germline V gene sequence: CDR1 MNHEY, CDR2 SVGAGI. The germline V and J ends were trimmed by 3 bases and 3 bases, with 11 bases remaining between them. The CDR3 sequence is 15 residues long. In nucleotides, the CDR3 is TGTGCCAGCAGTTATGGGCAGGGATACACCGGGGAGCTGTTTTTT. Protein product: CASSYGQGYTGELFF.

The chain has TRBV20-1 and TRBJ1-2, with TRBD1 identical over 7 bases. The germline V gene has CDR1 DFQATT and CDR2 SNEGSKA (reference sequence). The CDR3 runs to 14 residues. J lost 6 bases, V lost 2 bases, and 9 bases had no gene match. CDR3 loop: CSARSVGGINGYTF. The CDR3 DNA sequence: TGCAGTGCTAGAAGTGTAGGGGGCATTAATGGCTACACCTTC.

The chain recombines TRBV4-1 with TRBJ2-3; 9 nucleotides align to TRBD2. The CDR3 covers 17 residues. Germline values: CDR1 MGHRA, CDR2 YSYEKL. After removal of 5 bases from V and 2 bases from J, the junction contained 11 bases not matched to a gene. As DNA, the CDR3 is TGCGCCAGCAGCGTCCGGGAGCTAGCGGGACCCACAGATACGCAGTATTTT. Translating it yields CASSVRELAGPTDTQYF.

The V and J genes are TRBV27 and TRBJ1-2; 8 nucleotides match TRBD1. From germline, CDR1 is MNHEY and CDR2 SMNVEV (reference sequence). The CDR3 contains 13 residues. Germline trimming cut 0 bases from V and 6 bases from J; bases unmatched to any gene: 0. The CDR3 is CASSLSTGDGYTF. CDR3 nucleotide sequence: TGTGCCAGCAGTTTATCGACAGGGGATGGCTACACCTTC.

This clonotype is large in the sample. In DNA form, the CDR3 reads TGTGCCATTGGCGATGGGTGGCAGCCCCAGCATTTT. Translated, it gives CAIGDGWQPQHF. This sequence joins TRBV10-3 and TRBJ1-5, with D uncertain. Trimming took 9 bases from V and 7 from J, leaving 13 bases between them. Germline V lookup: CDR1 ENHRY, CDR2 SYGVKD. The CDR3 consists of 12 residues.